The 7 T cell receptor beta chains below were found in one sample sequenced in a study of cytomegalovirus exposure and HLA in healthy donors. With 60 Vbeta and 13 Jbeta primers, the PCR was carried out. TCRdb keeps only in-frame clones here, not all; method: immunoSEQ multiplex PCR. The sample shows roughly 43,000 clones, roughly 60% of them seen only once. The sample was PBMCs. The origin of the receptors is a human donor in good health.

This rearrangement joins TRBV19 to TRBJ2-7; 9 bases are a match to TRBD1. V shed 4 bases, J shed 9 bases, and the junction held 10 bases outside the gene matches. This CDR3 spans 14 amino acids. CDR1 and CDR2 (germline): LNHDA, SQIVND (reference sequence). CDR3 DNA: TGTGCCAGTAGTACCACAGGGGGCTCCCCCCTGCAGTACTTC. The encoded protein is CASSTTGGSPLQYF.

The rearrangement joins TRBV6-5 to TRBJ2-1; TRBD2 might be the D (7 bases). Trimming shortened V by 6 bases and J by 8 bases, and 17 bases separated the two germline ends. Germline CDR1 MNHEY, CDR2 SVGAGI. CDR3 length: 14 residues. The CDR3: CASREGGAFHEQFF. Here the CDR3 DNA reads TGTGCCAGCAGGGAGGGGGGGGCCTTCCATGAGCAGTTCTTC.

This clone came up a few times. V usage is TRBV5-1 and J usage is TRBJ2-1; 9 nucleotides align to TRBD1. J was trimmed by 9 bases and V by 4 bases; bases with no gene match: 8. The CDR3 runs 14 residues. Germline CDR1 SGHRS, CDR2 YFSETQ. The CDR3 protein is CASSIGQGTSEQFF. The DNA for the CDR3 is TGCGCCAGCAGCATTGGACAGGGGACGAGTGAGCAGTTCTTC.

This sequence joins TRBV28 and TRBJ1-6, with 7 bases matching TRBD1. Germline values: CDR1 MDHEN, CDR2 SYDVKM. J gave up 9 bases and V 5 bases, and 4 bases lay outside the gene matches. This CDR3 has 13 residues. The CDR3 coding sequence is TGTGCCAGCAGTCCGACAGGGCGTTCACCCCTCCACTTT. Its translation is CASSPTGRSPLHF.

The V gene is TRBV19, the J gene TRBJ1-2; D is possibly TRBD1 (5 bases). The germline gives CDR1 LNHDA, CDR2 SQIVND (reference sequence). The CDR3 totals 13 residues. Trimming pared 4 bases from V and 4 bases from J, leaving 10 bases between. In DNA form, the CDR3 reads TGTGCCAGTAGTACCAGGGAGGCCTATGGCTACACCTTC. Translating it yields CASSTREAYGYTF.

The V call is TRBV5-4, the J call TRBJ2-3, with TRBD2 matching over 9 bases. Germline V CDR1 and CDR2: SGHNT, YYREEE (reference sequence). V lost 4 bases to trimming and J lost 4 bases; unmatched junction nucleotides: 10. This CDR3 has 16 residues. CDR3 amino acids: CASSRAGGGASDTQYF. The CDR3 DNA follows: TGTGCCAGCAGCCGCGCAGGCGGGGGGGCCTCAGATACGCAGTATTTT.

This clone was recorded a few times. This sequence joins TRBV5-1 and TRBJ2-5; 9 bases fit TRBD2. CDR3 length: 16 amino acids. The V gene's germline CDR1 is SGHRS and CDR2 YFSETQ. V lost 4 bases and J lost 5; bases outside the gene matches: 12. CDR3 in DNA: TGCGCCAGCAGCGGAGGGCGGGGGGGCCGATTGGAGACCCAGTACTTC. Translating gives CASSGGRGGRLETQYF.